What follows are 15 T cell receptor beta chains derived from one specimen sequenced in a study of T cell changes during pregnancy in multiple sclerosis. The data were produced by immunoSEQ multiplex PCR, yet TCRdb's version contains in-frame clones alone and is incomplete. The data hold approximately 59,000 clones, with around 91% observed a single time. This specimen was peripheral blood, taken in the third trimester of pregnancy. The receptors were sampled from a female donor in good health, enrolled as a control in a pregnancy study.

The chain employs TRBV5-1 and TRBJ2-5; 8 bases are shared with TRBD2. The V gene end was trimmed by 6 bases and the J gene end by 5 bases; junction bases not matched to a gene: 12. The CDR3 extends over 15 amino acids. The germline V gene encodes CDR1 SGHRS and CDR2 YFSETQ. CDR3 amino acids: CASTPAGTSHETQYF. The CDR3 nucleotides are TGCGCCAGCACCCCCGCCGGGACTAGTCACGAGACCCAGTACTTC.

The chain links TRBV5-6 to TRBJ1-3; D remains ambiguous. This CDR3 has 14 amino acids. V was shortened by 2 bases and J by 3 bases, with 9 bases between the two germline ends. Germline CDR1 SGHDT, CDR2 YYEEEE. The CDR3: CASSLDTVGNTIYF. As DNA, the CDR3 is TGTGCCAGCAGCTTAGATACTGTTGGAAACACCATATATTTT.

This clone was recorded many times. The CDR3, as DNA: TGTGCCAGCAGCTTAGATAGGCAGGGGGCGGACTCACCCCTCCACTTT. Protein: CASSLDRQGADSPLHF. The rearrangement joins TRBV11-2 to TRBJ1-6; 8 positions agree with TRBD1. Trimming removed 0 bases from V and 10 bases from J; junction bases left unmatched: 8. From germline, CDR1 is SGHAT and CDR2 FQNNGV. The CDR3 is made up of 16 amino acids.

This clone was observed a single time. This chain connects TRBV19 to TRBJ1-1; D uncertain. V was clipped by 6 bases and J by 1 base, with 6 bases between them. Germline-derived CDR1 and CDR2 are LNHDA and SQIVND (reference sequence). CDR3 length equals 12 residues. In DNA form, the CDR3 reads TGTGCCAGTAGGTACAGGAACACTGAAGCTTTCTTT. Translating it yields CASRYRNTEAFF.

CDR3 loop: CASSATDRGSSYEQYF. The DNA for the CDR3 is TGTGCCAGCAGCGCCACTGACAGGGGAAGCTCCTACGAGCAGTACTTC. This chain joins TRBV5-4 and TRBJ2-7; the match to TRBD1 covers 8 bases. Germline V gives CDR1 SGHNT, CDR2 YYREEE (reference sequence). The V segment lost 4 bases and the J segment 0 bases; nucleotides outside the gene matches: 9. The CDR3 totals 16 residues.

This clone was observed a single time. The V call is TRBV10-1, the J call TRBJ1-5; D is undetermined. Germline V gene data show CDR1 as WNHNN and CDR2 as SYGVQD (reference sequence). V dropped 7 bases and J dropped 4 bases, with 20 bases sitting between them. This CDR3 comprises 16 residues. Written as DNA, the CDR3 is TGCGCCAGCACCGACGGTAGTCGGGTCGGAAATCAGCCCCAGCATTTT. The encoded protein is CASTDGSRVGNQPQHF.

The CDR3 coding sequence is TGTGCCAGCGGACTAGCGGGGTTCAATGAGCAGTTCTTC. This codes for CASGLAGFNEQFF. The V call is TRBV6-1, the J call TRBJ2-1, with TRBD2 matching 12 bases. Germline trimming cut 8 bases from V and 6 bases from J; bases unmatched to any gene: 2. Per germline, CDR1 MNHNS and CDR2 SASEGT. The CDR3 runs 13 residues.

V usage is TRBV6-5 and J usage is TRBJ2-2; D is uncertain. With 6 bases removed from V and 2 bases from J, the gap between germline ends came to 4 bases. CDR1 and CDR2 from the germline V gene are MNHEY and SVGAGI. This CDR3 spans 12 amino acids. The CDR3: CASSSNTGELFF. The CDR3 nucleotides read TGTGCCAGCAGCTCTAACACCGGGGAGCTGTTTTTT.

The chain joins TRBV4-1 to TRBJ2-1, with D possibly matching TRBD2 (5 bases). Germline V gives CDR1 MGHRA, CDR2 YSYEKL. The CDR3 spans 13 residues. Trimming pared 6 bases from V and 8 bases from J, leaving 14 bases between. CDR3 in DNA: TGCGCCAGCAGGCTAGCCGGCGGAGATGAGCAGTTCTTC. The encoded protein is CASRLAGGDEQFF.

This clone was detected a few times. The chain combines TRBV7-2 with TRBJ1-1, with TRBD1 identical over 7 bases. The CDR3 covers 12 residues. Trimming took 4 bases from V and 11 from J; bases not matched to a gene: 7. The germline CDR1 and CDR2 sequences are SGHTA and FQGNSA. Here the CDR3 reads CASSSARGQAFF. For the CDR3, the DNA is TGTGCCAGCAGCTCCGCGAGGGGGCAGGCTTTCTTT.

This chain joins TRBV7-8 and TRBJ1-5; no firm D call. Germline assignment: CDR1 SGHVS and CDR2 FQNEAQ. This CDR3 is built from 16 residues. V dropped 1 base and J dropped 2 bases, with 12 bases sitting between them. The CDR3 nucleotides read TGTGCCAGCAGCTTAGGGCCCGCCATGGGCAATCAGCCCCAGCATTTT. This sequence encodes CASSLGPAMGNQPQHF.

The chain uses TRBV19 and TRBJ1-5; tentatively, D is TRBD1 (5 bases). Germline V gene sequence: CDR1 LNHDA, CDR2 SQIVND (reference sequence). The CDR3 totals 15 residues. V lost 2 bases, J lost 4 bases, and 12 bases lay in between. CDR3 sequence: CASSIRPTGNQPQHF. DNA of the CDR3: TGTGCCAGTAGTATACGTCCCACAGGTAATCAGCCCCAGCATTTT.

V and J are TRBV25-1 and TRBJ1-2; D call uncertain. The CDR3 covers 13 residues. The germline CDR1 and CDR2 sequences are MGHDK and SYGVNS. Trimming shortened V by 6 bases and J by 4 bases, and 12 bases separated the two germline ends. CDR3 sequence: CASSDTGSYGYTF. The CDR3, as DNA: TGTGCCAGCAGCGATACGGGGAGCTATGGCTACACCTTC.

Here the CDR3 DNA reads TGCGCCAGCAGGCTGGGACTAGCGGGTTACAATGAGCAGTTCTTC. It specifies CASRLGLAGYNEQFF. V gene TRBV5-1 combines with J gene TRBJ2-1; 12 nucleotides match TRBD2. Germline V gene sequence: CDR1 SGHRS, CDR2 YFSETQ. This CDR3 is built from 15 residues. Trimming took 5 bases from V and 4 from J; bases not matched to a gene: 4.

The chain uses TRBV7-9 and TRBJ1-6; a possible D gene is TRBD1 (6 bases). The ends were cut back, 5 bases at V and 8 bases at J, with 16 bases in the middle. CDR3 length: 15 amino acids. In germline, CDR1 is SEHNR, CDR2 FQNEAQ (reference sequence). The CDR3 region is CASSRYGTTDSPLHF. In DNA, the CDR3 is TGTGCCAGCAGCCGCTACGGGACAACGGATTCACCCCTCCACTTT.